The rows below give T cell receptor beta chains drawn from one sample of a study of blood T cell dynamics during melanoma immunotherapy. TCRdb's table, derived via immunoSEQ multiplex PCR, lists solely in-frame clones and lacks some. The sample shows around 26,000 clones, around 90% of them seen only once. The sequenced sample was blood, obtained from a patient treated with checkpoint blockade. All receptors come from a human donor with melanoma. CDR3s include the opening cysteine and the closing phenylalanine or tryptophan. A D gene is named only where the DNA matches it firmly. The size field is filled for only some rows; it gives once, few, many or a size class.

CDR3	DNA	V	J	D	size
CASSPTGGSTDTQYF	TGCGCCAGCAGCCCGACCGGGGGAAGCACAGATACGCAGTATTTT	TRBV5-1	TRBJ2-3	.	.
CASSFSGGDQFF	TGTGCCAGCAGCTTTAGCGGGGGGGACCAGTTCTTC	TRBV11-3	TRBJ2-1	TRBD2	.
CASSLDGGRQETQYF	TGTGCCAGCAGCTTAGACGGCGGTCGCCAAGAGACCCAGTACTTC	TRBV7-2	TRBJ2-5	.	.
CASSFRGGTEAFF	TGTGCCAGCAGTTTCAGGGGAGGCACTGAAGCTTTCTTT	TRBV27	TRBJ1-1	.	.
CATSRAGLLSVNEQFF	TGTGCCACCAGCAGAGCGGGGCTACTAAGTGTCAATGAGCAGTTCTTC	TRBV15	TRBJ2-1	.	.
CASSLKVAGGGGEQFF	TGTGCCAGCAGCTTAAAGGTAGCGGGAGGTGGTGGTGAGCAGTTCTTC	TRBV7-3	TRBJ2-1	TRBD2	.
CASSGTKDFALVLTF	TGTGCCAGCAGCGGCACCAAAGACTTCGCTCTCGTCCTGACTTTC	TRBV28	TRBJ2-6	.	.
CASSSAGANTEAFF	TGTGCCAGCAGCTCCGCCGGGGCGAACACTGAAGCTTTCTTT	TRBV7-3	TRBJ1-1	.	.
CASRPPGTNTEAFF	TGTGCCAGTAGACCCCCTGGAACTAACACTGAAGCTTTCTTT	TRBV19	TRBJ1-1	.	few
CASTRSEPGPQHF	TGTGCCAGCACAAGAAGTGAACCGGGACCCCAGCATTTT	TRBV6-1	TRBJ1-5	.	.
CASSPPAGAKNTGELFF	TGTGCCAGCTCACCACCGGCAGGGGCTAAGAACACCGGGGAGCTGTTTTTT	TRBV18	TRBJ2-2	.	once
CASSHPEGQGLVVEQFF	TGCGCCAGCAGTCACCCAGAGGGACAGGGTTTAGTGGTTGAGCAGTTCTTC	TRBV23-1	TRBJ2-1	TRBD1	.
CSVQGGSNQPQHF	TGCAGCGTACAGGGCGGGAGCAATCAGCCCCAGCATTTT	TRBV29-1	TRBJ1-5	.	.
CASSSRGSYEQYF	TGTGCCAGCTCGTCACGGGGCTCCTACGAGCAGTACTTC	TRBV18	TRBJ2-7	.	.
CASSRFGTPADTQYF	TGTGCCAGCAGCAGATTCGGGACTCCCGCAGATACGCAGTATTTT	TRBV6-1	TRBJ2-3	.	.
CASSESRTGGLTDTQYF	TGCGCCAGCAGTGAGTCGAGGACAGGGGGGCTCACAGATACGCAGTATTTT	TRBV10-1	TRBJ2-3	TRBD1	.
CASSKTSGSRYNEQFF	TGTGCCAGTAGTAAGACTAGCGGGAGTAGGTACAATGAGCAGTTCTTC	TRBV19	TRBJ2-1	TRBD2	.
CASSQVVSYEQYF	TGCGCCAGCAGCCAAGTTGTCTCCTACGAGCAGTACTTC	TRBV4-1	TRBJ2-7	.	.
CASRATDRSSSGANVLTF	TGTGCCAGCCGAGCCACGGACAGGAGTTCGTCTGGGGCCAACGTCCTGACTTTC	TRBV6-4	TRBJ2-6	TRBD1	.
CASSVAPLYEQYF	TGTGCCAGCAGCGTAGCCCCCCTCTACGAGCAGTACTTC	TRBV9	TRBJ2-7	.	.
CASSYGGNRQETQYF	TGTGCCAGCAGTTACGGGGGTAATCGACAAGAGACCCAGTACTTC	TRBV6-5	TRBJ2-5	.	.
CASRSLTLLNTEAFF	TGTGCCAGTAGAAGTTTGACACTCTTGAACACTGAAGCTTTCTTT	TRBV19	TRBJ1-1	.	.
CASSPSGMLAVEQYF	TGTGCCAGCAGCCCATCGGGCATGTTAGCAGTCGAGCAGTACTTC	TRBV9	TRBJ2-7	.	.
CASSFPGLGYEQYF	TGTGCCAGCAGCTTTCCGGGACTAGGCTACGAGCAGTACTTC	TRBV5-6	TRBJ2-7	TRBD2	.